This T cell receptor (beta chain) was observed in a study of early T cells in non-severe SARS-CoV-2 infection. The table lists this clonotype with many counts. TCRdb re-called the 5' RACE reads with MiXCR, one entry per CDR3 protein. The sample holds roughly 35,000 distinct CDR3 sequences, 3% to 4.5% seen once. The source is an adult who was a healthcare worker with PCR-confirmed SARS-CoV-2 infection or an uninfected control (not recorded which). Sequencing input: whole blood.

CDR3: CASSPRTPYNEKLFF. The CDR3 coding sequence is TGTGCCAGCTCACCACGGACACCGTATAATGAAAAACTGTTTTTT. The J gene is TRBJ1-4, the V gene TRBV18; a weak D match, TRBD1 (5 bases). Trimming took 1 base from V and 4 from J, leaving 10 bases between them. Germline assignment: CDR1 KGHSH and CDR2 LQKENI. The CDR3 spans 15 residues.